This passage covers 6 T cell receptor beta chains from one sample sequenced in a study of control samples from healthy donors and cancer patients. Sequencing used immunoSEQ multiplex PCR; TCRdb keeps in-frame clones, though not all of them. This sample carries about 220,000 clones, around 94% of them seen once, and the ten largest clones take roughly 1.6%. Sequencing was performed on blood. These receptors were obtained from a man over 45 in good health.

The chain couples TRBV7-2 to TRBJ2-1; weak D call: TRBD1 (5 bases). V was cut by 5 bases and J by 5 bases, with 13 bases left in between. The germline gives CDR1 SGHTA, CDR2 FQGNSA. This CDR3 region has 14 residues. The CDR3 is CASSPHRNNNEQFF. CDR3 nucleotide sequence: TGTGCCAGCAGCCCTCACAGGAATAACAATGAGCAGTTCTTC.

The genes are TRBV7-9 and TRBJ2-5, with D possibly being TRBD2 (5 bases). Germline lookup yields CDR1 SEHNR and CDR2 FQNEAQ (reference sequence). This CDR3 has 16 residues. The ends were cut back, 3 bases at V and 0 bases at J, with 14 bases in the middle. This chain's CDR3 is CASSLTLGRHQETQYF. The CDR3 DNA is TGTGCCAGCAGCTTGACATTGGGGAGACACCAAGAGACCCAGTACTTC.

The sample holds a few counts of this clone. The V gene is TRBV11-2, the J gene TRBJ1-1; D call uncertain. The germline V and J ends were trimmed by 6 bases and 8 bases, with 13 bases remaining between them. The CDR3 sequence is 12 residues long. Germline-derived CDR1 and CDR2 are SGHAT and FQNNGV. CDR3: CASRHHGREAFF. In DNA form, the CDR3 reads TGTGCCAGCAGACATCACGGAAGGGAAGCTTTCTTT.

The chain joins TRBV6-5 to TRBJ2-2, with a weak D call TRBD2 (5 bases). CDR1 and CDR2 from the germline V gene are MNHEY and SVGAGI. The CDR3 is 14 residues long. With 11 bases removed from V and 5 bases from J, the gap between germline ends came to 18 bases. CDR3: CASEGELGTGELFF. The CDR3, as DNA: TGTGCCTCTGAGGGCGAATTGGGAACCGGGGAGCTGTTTTTT.

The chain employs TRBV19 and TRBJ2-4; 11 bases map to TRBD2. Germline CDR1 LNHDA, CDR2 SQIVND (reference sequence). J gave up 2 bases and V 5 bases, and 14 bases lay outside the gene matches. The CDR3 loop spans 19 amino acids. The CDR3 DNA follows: TGTGCCAGTAGTCCCGACCTCTTGATAGCGGGGGGGTCCAAAAACATTCAGTACTTC. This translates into CASSPDLLIAGGSKNIQYF.

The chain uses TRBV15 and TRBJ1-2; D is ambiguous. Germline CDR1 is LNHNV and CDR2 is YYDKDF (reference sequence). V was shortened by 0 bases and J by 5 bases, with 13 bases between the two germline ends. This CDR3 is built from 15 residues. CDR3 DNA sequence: TGTGCCACCAGCAGAGATCGGCAGGTCGGTTATGGCTACACCTTC. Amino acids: CATSRDRQVGYGYTF. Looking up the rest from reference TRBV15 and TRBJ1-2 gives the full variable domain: DAMVIQNPRYQVTQFGKPVTLSCSQTLNHNVMYWYQQKSSQAPKLLFHYYDKDFNNEADTPDNFQSRRPNTSFCFLDIRSPGLGDTAMYLCATSRDRQVGYGYTFGSGTRLTVV.